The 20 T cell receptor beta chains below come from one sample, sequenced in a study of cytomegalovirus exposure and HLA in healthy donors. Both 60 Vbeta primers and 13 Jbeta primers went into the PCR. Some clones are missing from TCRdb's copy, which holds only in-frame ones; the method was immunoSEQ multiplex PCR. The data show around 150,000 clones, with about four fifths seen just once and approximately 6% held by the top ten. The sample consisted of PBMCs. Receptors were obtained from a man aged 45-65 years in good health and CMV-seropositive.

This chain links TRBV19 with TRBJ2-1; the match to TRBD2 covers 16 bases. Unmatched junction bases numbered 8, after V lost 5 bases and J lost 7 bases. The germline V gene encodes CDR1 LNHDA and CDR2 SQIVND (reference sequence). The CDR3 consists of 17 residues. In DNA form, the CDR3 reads TGTGCCAGTAGTGAGGGACTAGCGGGAGGGCCGGGGAATGAGCAGTTCTTC. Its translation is CASSEGLAGGPGNEQFF.

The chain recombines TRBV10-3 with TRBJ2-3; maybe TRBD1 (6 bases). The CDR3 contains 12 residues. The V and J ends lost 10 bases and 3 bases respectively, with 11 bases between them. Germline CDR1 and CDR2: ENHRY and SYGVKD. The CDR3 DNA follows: TGTGCCAGCGGACAGTTTACAGATACGCAGTATTTT. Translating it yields CASGQFTDTQYF.

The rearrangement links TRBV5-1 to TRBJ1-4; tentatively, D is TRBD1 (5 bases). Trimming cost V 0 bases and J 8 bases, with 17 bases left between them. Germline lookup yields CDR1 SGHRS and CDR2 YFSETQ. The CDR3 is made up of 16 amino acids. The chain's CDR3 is CASSLATGGNREKLFF. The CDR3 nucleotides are TGCGCCAGCAGCTTGGCCACGGGGGGTAATCGGGAAAAACTGTTTTTT.

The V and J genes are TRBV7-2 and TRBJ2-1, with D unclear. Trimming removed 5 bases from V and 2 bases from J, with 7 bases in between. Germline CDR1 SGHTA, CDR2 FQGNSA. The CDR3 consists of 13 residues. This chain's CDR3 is CASSHSTYNEQFF. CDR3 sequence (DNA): TGTGCCAGCAGCCATTCAACCTACAATGAGCAGTTCTTC.

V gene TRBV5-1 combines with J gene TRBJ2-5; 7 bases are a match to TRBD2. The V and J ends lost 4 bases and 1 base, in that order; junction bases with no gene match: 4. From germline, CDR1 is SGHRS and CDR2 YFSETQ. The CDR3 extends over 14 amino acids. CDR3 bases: TGCGCCAGCAGCACTGGGGGGGGCCAAGAGACCCAGTACTTC. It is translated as CASSTGGGQETQYF.

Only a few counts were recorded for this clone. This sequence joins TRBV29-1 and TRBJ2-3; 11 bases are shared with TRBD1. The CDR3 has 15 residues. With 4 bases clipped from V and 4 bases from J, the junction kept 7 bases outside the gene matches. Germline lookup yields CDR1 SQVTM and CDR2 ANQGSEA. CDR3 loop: CSVGAGTGGSDTQYF. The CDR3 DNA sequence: TGCAGCGTTGGAGCCGGGACAGGGGGATCAGATACGCAGTATTTT.

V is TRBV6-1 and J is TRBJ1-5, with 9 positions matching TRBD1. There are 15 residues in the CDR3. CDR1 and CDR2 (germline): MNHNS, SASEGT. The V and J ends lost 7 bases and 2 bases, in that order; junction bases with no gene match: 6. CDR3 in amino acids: CASILDRGGNQPQHF. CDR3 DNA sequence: TGTGCCAGCATCCTGGACAGGGGTGGCAATCAGCCCCAGCATTTT.

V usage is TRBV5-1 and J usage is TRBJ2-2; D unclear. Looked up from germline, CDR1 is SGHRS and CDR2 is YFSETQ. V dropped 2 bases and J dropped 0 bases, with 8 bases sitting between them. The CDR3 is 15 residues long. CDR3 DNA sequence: TGCGCCAGCAGCTTAGACACGACGAACACCGGGGAGCTGTTTTTT. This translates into CASSLDTTNTGELFF. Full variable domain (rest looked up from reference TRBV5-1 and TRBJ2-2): KAGVTQTPRYLIKTRGQQVTLSCSPISGHRSVSWYQQTPGQGLQFLFEYFSETQRNKGNFPGRFSGRQFSNSRSEMNVSTLELGDSALYLCASSLDTTNTGELFFGEGSRLTVL.

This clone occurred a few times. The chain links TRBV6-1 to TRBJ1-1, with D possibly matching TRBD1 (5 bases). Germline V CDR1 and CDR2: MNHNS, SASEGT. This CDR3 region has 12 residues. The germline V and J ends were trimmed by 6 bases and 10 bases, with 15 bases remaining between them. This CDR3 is CASRITGWLAFF. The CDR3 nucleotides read TGTGCCAGCAGGATCACAGGTTGGTTAGCTTTCTTT.

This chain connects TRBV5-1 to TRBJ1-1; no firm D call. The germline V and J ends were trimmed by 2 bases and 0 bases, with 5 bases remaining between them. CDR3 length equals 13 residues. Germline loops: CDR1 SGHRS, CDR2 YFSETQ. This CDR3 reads CASSFALNTEAFF. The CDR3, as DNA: TGCGCCAGCAGCTTCGCGTTGAACACTGAAGCTTTCTTT.

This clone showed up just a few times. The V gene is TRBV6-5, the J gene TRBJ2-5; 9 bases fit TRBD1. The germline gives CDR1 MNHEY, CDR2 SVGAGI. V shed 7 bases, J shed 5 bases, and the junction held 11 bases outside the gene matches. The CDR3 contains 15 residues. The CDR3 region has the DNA TGTGCCAGCAAATCTAGACAGGGGGGTACGGAGACCCAGTACTTC. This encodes CASKSRQGGTETQYF.

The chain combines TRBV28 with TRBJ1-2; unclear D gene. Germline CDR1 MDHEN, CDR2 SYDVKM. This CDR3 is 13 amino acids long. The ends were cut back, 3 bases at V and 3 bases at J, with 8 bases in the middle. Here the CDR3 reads CASSFRVDYGYTF. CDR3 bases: TGTGCCAGCAGTTTTCGGGTCGACTATGGCTACACCTTC.

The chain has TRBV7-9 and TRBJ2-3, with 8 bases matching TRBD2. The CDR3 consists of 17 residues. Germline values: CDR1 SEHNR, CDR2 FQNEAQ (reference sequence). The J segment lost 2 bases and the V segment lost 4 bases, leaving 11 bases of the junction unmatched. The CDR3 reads CASSSSVGLVATDTQYF. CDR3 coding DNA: TGTGCCAGCAGCTCCTCTGTGGGACTAGTAGCCACAGATACGCAGTATTTT.

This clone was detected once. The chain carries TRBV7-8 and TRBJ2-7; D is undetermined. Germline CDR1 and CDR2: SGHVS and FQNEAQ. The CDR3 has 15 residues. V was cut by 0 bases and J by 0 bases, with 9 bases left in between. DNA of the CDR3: TGTGCCAGCAGCTTAGCGCTTACCAGCTCCTACGAGCAGTACTTC. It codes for CASSLALTSSYEQYF.

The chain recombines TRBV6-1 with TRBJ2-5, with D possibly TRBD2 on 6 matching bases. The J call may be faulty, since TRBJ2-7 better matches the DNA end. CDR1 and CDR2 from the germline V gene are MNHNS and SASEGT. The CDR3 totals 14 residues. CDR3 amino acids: CASRRGVGVYEQYF. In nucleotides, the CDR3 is TGTGCCAGCAGGCGGGGTGTAGGGGTCTACGAGCAGTACTTC.

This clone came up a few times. CDR3 sequence: CASSLSGNQPQHF. Here the CDR3 DNA reads TGTGCCAGCAGCTTGAGCGGCAATCAGCCCCAGCATTTT. This chain links TRBV7-3 with TRBJ1-5; D gene uncertain. CDR1 is SGHTA and CDR2 is FQGTGA in the germline V gene. This CDR3 comprises 13 residues. V shed 3 bases and J shed 2 bases, with 5 bases lying between them.

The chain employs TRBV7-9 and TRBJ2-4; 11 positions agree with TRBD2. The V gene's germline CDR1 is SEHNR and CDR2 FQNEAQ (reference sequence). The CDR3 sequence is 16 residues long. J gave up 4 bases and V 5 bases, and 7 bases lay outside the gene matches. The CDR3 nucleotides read TGTGCCAGCAGCGGTCTTAGCGGGAGGGAGAAAAACATTCAGTACTTC. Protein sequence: CASSGLSGREKNIQYF.

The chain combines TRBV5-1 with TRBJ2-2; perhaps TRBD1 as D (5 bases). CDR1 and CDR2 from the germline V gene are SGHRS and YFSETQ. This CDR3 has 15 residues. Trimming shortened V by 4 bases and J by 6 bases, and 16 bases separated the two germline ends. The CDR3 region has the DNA TGCGCCAGCAGCCCGGACGGGTGGGGCGCCGGGGAGCTGTTTTTT. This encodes CASSPDGWGAGELFF.

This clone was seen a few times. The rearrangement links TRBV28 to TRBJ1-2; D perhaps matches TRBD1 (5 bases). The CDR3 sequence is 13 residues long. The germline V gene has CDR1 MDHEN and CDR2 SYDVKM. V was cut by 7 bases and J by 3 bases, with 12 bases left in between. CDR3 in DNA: TGTGCCAGCACCCTGGGACTGGACTATGGCTACACCTTC. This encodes CASTLGLDYGYTF.

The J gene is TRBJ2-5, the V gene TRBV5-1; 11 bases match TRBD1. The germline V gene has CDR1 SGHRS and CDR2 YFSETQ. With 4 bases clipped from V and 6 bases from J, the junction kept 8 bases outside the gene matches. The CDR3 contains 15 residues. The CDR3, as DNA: TGCGCCAGCAGCCCCGGGACAGGGGGGCAAAAGACCCAGTACTTC. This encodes CASSPGTGGQKTQYF.